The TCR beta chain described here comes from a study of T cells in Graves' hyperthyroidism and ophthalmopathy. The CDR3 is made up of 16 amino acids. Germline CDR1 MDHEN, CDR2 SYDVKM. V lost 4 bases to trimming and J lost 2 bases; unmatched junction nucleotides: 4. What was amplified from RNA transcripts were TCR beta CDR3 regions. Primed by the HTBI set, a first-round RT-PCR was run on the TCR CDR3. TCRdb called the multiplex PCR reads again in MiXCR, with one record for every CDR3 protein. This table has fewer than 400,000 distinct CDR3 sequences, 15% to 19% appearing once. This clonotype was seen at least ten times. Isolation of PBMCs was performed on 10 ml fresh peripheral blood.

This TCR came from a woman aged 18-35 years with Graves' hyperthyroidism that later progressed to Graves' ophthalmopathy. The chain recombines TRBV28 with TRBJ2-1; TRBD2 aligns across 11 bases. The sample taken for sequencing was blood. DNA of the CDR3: TGTGCCAGCAGTTCGGGACTAGCGGTTCCCTACAATGAGCAGTTCTTC. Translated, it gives CASSSGLAVPYNEQFF.